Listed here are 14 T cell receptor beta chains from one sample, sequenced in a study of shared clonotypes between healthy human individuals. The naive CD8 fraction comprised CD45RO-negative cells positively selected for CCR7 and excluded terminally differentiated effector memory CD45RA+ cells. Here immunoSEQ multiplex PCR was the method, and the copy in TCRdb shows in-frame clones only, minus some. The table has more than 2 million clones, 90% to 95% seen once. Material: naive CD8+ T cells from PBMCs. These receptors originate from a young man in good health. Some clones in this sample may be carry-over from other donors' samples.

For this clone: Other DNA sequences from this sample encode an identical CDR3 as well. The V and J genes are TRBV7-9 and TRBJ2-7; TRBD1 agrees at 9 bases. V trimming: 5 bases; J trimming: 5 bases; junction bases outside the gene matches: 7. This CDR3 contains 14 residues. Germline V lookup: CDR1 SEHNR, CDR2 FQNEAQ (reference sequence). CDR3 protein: CASSLPGQGNEQYF. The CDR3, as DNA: TGTGCCAGCAGCCTGCCGGGACAGGGAAACGAGCAGTACTTC.

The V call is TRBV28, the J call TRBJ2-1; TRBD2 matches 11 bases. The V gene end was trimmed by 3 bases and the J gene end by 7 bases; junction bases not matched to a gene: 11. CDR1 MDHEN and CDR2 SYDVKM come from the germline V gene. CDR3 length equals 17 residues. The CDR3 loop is CASSLPSGRPRSNEQFF. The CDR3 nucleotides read TGTGCCAGCAGTTTGCCTAGCGGGAGGCCCCGGAGTAATGAGCAGTTCTTC.

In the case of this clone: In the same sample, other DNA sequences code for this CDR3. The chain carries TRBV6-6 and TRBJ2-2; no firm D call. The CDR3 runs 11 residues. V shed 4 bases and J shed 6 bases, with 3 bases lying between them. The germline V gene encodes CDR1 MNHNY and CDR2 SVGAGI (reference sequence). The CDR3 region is CASSSSGELFF. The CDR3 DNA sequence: TGTGCCAGCAGTTCTTCCGGGGAGCTGTTTTTT.

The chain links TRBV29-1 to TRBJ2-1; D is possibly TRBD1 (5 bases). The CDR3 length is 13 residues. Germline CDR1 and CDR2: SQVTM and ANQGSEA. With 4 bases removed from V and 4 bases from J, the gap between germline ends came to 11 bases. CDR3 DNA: TGCAGCGTTGGGCCAGGGTCATACAATGAGCAGTTCTTC. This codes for CSVGPGSYNEQFF.

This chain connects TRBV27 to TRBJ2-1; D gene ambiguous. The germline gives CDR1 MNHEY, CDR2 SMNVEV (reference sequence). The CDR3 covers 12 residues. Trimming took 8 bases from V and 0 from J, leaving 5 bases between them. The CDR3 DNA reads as TGTGCCAGCTTCAGCTCCTACAATGAGCAGTTCTTC. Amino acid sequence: CASFSSYNEQFF.

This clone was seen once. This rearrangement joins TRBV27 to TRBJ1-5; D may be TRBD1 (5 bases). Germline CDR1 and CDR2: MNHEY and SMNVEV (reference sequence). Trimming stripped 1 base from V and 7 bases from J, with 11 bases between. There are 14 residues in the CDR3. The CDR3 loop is CASSLLVGVQPQHF. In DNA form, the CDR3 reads TGTGCCAGCAGTTTATTGGTAGGGGTCCAGCCCCAGCATTTT.

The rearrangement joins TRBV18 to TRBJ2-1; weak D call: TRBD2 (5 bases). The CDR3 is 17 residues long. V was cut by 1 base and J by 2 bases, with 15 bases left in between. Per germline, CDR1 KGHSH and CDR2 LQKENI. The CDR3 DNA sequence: TGTGCCAGCTCACCACTTTTCGAGGGTACCGCCTACAATGAGCAGTTCTTC. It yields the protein CASSPLFEGTAYNEQFF.

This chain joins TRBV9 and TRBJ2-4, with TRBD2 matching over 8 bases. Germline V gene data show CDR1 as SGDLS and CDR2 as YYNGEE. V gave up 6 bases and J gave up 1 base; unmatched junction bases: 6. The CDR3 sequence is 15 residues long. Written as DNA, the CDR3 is TGTGCCAGCAAAGAGGAGCGGGAGGCCAAAAACATTCAGTACTTC. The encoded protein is CASKEEREAKNIQYF.

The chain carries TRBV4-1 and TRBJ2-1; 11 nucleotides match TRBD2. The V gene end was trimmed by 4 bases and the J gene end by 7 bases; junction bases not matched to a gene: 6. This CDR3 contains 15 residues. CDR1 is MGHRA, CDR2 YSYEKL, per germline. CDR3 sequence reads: CASSPRLAGRNEQFF. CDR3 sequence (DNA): TGCGCCAGCAGCCCCAGACTAGCGGGGCGAAATGAGCAGTTCTTC.

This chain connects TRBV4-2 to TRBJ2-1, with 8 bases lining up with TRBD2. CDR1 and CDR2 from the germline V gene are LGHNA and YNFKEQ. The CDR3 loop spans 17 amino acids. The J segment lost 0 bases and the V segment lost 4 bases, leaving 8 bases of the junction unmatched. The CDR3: CASSPTPSGSSYNEQFF. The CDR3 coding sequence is TGTGCCAGCAGCCCCACACCCAGCGGGAGCTCCTACAATGAGCAGTTCTTC.

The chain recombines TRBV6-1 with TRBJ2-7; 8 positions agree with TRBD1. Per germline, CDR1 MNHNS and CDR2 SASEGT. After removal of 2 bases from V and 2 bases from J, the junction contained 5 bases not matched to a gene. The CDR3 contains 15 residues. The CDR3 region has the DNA TGTGCCAGCAGTGAACAGACAGGGGTTGCCTACGAGCAGTACTTC. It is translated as CASSEQTGVAYEQYF.

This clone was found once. The CDR3 here is CASSPGRTVSYEQYF. As DNA, the CDR3 is TGCGCCAGCAGCCCGGGGAGGACAGTTTCCTACGAGCAGTACTTC. This chain links TRBV5-1 with TRBJ2-7, with D perhaps TRBD1 or TRBD2 (6 bases each). Deletions cut 4 bases from V and 1 base from J, with 15 bases between. CDR1 and CDR2 (germline): SGHRS, YFSETQ. The CDR3 covers 15 residues.

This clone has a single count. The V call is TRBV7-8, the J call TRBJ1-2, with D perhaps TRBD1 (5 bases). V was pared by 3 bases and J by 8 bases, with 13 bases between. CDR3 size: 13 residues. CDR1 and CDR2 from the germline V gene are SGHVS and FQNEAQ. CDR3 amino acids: CASSLLRGFGYTF. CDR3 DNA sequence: TGTGCCAGCAGCTTGCTTCGGGGGTTCGGCTACACCTTC.

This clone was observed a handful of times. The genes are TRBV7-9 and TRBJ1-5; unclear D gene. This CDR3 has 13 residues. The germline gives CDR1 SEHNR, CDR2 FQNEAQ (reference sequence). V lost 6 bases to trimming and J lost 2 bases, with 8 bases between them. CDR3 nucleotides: TGTGCCAGCAGTATCCGGGGCAATCAGCCCCAGCATTTT. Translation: CASSIRGNQPQHF. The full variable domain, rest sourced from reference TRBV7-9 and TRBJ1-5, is DTGVSQNPRHKITKRGQNVTFRCDPISEHNRLYWYRQTLGQGPEFLTYFQNEAQLEKSRLLSDRFSAERPKGSFSTLEIQRTEQGDSAMYLCASSIRGNQPQHFGDGTRLSIL.